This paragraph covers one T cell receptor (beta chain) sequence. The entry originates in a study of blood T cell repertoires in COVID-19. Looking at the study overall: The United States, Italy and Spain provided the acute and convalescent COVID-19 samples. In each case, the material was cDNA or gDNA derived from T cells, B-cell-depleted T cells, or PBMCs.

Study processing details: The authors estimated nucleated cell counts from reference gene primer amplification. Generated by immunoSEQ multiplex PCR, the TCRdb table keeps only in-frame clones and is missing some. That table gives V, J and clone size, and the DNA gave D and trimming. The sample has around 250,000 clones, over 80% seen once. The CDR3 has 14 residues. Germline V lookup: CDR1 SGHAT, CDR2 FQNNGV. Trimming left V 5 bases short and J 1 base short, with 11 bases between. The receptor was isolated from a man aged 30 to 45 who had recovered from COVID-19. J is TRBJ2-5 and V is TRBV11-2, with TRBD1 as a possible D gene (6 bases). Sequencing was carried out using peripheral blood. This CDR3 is CASSRTGIQETQYF. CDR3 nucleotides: TGTGCCAGCAGCCGTACAGGGATCCAAGAGACCCAGTACTTC.